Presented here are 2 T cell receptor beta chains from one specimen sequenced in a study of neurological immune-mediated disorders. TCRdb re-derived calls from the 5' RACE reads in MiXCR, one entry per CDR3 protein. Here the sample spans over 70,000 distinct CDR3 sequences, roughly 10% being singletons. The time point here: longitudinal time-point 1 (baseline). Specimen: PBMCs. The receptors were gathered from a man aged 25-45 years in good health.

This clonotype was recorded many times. The CDR3 DNA reads TGCAGTGCCTCCTGGAGGTCTGGACGCGAGCAGTACTTC. Translation: CSASWRSGREQYF. The chain uses TRBV20-1 and TRBJ2-7; possibly TRBD2 for D (5 bases). Germline lookup yields CDR1 DFQATT and CDR2 SNEGSKA (reference sequence). Between the trimmed V and J ends, which lost 6 bases and 6 bases, there was a span of 18 bases. This CDR3 spans 13 amino acids.

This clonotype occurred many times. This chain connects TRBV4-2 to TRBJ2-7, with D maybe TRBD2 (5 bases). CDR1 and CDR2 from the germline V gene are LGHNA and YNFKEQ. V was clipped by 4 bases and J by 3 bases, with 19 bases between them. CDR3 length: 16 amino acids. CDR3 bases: TGTGCCAGCAGCCCCTCCTTGGCGGGCGCAAACTACGAGCAGTACTTC. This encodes CASSPSLAGANYEQYF.